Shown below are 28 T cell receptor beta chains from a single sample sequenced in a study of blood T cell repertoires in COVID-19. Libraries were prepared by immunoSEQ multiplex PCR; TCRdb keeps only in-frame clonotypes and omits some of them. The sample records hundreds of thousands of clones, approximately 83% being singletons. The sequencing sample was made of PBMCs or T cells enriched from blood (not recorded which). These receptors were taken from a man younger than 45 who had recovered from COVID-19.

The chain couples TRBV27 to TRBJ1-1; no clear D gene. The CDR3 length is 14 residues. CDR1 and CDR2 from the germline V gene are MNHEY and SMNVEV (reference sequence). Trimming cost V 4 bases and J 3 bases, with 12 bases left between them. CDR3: CASSSQPGDTEAFF. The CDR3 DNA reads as TGTGCCAGCAGTTCACAGCCAGGCGACACTGAAGCTTTCTTT.

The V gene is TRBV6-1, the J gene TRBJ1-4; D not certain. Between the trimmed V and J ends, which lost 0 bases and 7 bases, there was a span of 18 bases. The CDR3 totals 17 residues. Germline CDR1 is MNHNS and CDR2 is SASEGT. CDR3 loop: CASSEAFTGTGSEKLFF. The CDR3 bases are TGTGCCAGCAGTGAAGCCTTCACTGGTACGGGGAGTGAAAAACTGTTTTTT.

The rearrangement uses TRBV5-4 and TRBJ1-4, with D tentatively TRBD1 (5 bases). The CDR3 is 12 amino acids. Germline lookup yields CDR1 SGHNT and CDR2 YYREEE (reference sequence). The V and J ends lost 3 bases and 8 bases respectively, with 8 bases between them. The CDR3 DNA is TGTGCCAGCAGCTCCGGGGGGGAAAAACTGTTTTTT. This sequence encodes CASSSGGEKLFF.

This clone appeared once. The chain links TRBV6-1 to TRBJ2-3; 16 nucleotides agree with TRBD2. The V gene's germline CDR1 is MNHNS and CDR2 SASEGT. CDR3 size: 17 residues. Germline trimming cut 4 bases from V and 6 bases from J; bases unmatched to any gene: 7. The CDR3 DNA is TGTGCCAGCAGTGTAGGGACTAGCGGGGGGGCGATCGATACGCAGTATTTT. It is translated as CASSVGTSGGAIDTQYF.

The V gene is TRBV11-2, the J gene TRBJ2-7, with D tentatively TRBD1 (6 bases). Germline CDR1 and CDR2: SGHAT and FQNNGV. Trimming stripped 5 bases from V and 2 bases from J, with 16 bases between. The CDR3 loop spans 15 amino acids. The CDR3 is CASSGPGHAAYEQYF. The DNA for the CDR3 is TGTGCCAGCAGCGGACCGGGACACGCGGCCTACGAGCAGTACTTC.

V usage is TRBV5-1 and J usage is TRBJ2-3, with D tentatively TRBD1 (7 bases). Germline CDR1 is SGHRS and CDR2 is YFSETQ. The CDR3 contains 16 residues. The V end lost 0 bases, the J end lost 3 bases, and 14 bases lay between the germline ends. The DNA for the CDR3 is TGCGCCAGCAGCTTGGGACCTCAGGGGGGAACAGATACGCAGTATTTT. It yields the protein CASSLGPQGGTDTQYF. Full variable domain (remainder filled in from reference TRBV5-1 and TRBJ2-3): KAGVTQTPRYLIKTRGQQVTLSCSPISGHRSVSWYQQTPGQGLQFLFEYFSETQRNKGNFPGRFSGRQFSNSRSEMNVSTLELGDSALYLCASSLGPQGGTDTQYFGPGTRLTVL.

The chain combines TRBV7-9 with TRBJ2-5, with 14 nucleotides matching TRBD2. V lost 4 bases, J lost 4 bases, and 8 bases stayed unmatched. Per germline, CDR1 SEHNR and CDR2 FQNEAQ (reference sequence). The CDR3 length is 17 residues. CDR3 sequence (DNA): TGTGCCAGCAGCTCTCTGGGACTAGCGGGGGCGGGAGAGACCCAGTACTTC. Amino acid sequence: CASSSLGLAGAGETQYF. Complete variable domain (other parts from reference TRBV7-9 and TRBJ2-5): DTGVSQNPRHKITKRGQNVTFRCDPISEHNRLYWYRQTLGQGPEFLTYFQNEAQLEKSRLLSDRFSAERPKGSFSTLEIQRTEQGDSAMYLCASSSLGLAGAGETQYFGPGTRLLVL.

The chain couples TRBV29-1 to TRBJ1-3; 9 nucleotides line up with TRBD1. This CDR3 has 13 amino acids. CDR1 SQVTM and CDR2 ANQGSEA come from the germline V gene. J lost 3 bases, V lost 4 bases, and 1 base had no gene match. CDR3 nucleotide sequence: TGCAGCGTTGGGACAGGGGATGGAAACACCATATATTTT. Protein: CSVGTGDGNTIYF.

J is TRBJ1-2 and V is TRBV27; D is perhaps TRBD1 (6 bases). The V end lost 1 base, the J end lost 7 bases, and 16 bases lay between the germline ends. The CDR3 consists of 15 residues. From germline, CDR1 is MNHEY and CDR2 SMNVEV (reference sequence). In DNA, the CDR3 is TGTGCCAGCAGTTTATTTACTGGGCAGGGGTTTGGCTACACCTTC. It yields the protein CASSLFTGQGFGYTF.

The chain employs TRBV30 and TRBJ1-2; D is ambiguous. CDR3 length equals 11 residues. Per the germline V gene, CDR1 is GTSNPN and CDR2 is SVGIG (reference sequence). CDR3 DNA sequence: TGTGCTCTCGGTGCTGTATATGGCTACACCTTC. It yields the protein CALGAVYGYTF. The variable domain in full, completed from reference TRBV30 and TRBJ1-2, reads SQTIHQWPATLVQPVGSPLSLECTVEGTSNPNLYWYRQAAGRGLQLLFYSVGIGQISSEVPQNLSASRPQDRQFILSSKKLLLSDSGFYLCALGAVYGYTFGSGTRLTVV.

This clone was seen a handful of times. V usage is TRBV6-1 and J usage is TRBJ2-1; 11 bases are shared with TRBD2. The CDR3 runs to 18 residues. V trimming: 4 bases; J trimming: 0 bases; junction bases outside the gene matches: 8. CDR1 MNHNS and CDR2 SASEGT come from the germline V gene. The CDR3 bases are TGTGCCAGCAGTGTTACGGGACTAGCGGCCAGCTCCTACAATGAGCAGTTCTTC. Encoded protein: CASSVTGLAASSYNEQFF.

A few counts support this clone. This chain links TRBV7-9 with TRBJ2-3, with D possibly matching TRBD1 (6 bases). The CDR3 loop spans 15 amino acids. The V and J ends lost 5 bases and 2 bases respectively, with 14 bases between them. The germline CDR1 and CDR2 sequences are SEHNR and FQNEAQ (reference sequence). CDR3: CASSLLGTNTDTQYF. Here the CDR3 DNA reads TGTGCCAGCAGCCTGTTAGGGACAAACACAGATACGCAGTATTTT.

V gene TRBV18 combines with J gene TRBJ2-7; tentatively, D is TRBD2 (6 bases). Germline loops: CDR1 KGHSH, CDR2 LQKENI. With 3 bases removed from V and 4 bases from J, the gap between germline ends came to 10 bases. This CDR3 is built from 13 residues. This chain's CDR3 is CASSPRRGYEQYF. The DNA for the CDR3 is TGTGCCAGCTCACCCCGGAGGGGTTACGAGCAGTACTTC. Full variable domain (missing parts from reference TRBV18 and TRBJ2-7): NAGVMQNPRHLVRRRGQEARLRCSPMKGHSHVYWYRQLPEEGLKFMVYLQKENIIDESGMPKERFSAEFPKEGPSILRIQQVVRGDSAAYFCASSPRRGYEQYFGPGTRLTVT.

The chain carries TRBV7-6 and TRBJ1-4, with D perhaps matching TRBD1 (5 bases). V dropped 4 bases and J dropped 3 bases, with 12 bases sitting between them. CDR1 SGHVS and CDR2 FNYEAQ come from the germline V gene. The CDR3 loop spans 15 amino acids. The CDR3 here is CASSSDIRANEKLFF. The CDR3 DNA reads TGTGCCAGCAGCTCGGACATAAGGGCTAATGAAAAACTGTTTTTT.

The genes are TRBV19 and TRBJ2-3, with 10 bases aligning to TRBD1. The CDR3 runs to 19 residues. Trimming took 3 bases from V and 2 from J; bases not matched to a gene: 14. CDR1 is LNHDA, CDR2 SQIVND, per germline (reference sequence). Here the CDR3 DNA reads TGTGCCAGTAGTATCGCGCTAACCGGGACAGGGGTTAACACAGATACGCAGTATTTT. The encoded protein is CASSIALTGTGVNTDTQYF.

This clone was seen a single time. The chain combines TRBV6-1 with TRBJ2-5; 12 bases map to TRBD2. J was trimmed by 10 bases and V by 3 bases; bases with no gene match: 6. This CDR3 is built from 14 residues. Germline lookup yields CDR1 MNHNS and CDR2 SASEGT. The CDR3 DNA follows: TGTGCCAGCAGTGAGAGGACTAGCGGGGATGGCCAGTACTTC. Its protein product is CASSERTSGDGQYF.

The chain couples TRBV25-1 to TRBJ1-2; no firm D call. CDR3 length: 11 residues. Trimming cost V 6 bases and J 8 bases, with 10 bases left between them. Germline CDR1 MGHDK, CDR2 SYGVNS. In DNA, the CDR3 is TGTGCCAGCAGCCAACTCGGGGGCTACACCTTC. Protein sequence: CASSQLGGYTF.

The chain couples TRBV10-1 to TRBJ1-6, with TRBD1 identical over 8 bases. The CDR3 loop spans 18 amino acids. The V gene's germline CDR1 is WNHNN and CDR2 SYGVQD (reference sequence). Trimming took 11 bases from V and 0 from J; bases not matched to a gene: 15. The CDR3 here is CAPNGAGGRSSYNSPLHF. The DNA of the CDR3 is TGCGCCCCAAACGGGGCAGGGGGCAGAAGCTCCTATAATTCACCCCTCCACTTT.

In nucleotides, the CDR3 is TGTGCCAGCAGCGTAAATAGGGGGCAAAGCACAGATACGCAGTATTTT. Its translation is CASSVNRGQSTDTQYF. The gene calls are TRBV9 and TRBJ2-3; 7 positions match TRBD1. Germline lookup yields CDR1 SGDLS and CDR2 YYNGEE. The CDR3 is 16 amino acids. Trimming took 1 base from V and 0 from J; bases not matched to a gene: 5.

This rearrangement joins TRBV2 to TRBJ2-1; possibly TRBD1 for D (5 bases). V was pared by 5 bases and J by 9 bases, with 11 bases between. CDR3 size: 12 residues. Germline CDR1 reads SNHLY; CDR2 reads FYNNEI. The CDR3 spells CASSLSRGEQFF. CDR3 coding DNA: TGTGCCAGCAGTCTTTCTAGGGGTGAGCAGTTCTTC.

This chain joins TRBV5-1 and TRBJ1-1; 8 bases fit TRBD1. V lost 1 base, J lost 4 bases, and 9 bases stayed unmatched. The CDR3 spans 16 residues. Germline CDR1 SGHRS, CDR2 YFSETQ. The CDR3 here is CASSLRTGLIGTEAFF. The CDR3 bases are TGCGCCAGCAGCTTGAGGACAGGGTTGATTGGCACTGAAGCTTTCTTT.

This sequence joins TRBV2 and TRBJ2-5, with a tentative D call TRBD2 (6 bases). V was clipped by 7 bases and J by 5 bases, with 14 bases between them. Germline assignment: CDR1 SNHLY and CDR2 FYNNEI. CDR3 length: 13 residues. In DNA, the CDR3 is TGTGCCAGCATTTATCCTAGCGAGGAGACCCAGTACTTC. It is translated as CASIYPSEETQYF.

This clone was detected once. The CDR3 loop is CASSERDEQFF. DNA for the CDR3: TGTGCCAGCAGCGAAAGAGATGAGCAGTTCTTC. The chain is built from TRBV7-2 and TRBJ2-1; D is unclear. The V gene's germline CDR1 is SGHTA and CDR2 FQGNSA. V lost 5 bases to trimming and J lost 8 bases, with 7 bases between them. The CDR3 length is 11 residues.

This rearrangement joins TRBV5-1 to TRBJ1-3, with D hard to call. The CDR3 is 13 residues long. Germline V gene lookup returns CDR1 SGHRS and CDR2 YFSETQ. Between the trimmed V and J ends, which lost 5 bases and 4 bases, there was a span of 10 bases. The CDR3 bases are TGCGCCAGCAGAGAGGTCGGGGGAAACACCATATATTTT. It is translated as CASREVGGNTIYF.

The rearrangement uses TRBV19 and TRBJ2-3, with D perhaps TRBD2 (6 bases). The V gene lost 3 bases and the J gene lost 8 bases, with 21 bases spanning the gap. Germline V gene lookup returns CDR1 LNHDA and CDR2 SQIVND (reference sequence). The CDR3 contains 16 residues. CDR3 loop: CASSIGGGWESGTQYF. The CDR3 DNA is TGTGCCAGTAGTATTGGCGGAGGGTGGGAAAGTGGTACGCAGTATTTT.

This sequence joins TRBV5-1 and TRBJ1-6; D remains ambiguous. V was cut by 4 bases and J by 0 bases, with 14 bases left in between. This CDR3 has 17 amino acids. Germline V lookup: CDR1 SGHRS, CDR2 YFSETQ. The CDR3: CASSKLDGSSYNSPLHF. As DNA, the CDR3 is TGCGCCAGCAGCAAACTAGACGGGAGCTCCTATAATTCACCCCTCCACTTT.

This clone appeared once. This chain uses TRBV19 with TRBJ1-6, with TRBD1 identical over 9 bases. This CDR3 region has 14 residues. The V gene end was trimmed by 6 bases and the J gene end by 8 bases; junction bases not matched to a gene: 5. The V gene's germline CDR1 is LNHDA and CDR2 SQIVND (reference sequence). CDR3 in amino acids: CASRDGQGHSPLHF. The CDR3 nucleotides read TGTGCCAGTAGGGATGGACAGGGGCATTCACCCCTCCACTTT.

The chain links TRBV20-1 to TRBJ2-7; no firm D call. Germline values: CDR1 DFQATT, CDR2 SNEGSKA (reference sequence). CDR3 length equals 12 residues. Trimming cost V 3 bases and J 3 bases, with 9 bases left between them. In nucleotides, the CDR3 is TGCAGTGCTAGTCCCAGTCACTACGAGCAGTACTTC. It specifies CSASPSHYEQYF.